This TCR beta chain was obtained from a study of blood T cell repertoires in COVID-19. Whole-study context: PBMCs, B-cell-depleted T cells, or T cells were the source of the cDNA or gDNA that made up the material.

Germline V CDR1 and CDR2: MDHEN, SYDVKM. This CDR3 has 12 amino acids. V was cut by 7 bases and J by 3 bases, with 9 bases left in between. Repertoires were generated with immunoSEQ multiplex PCR, while TCRdb's copy carries only in-frame clones and drops some. Among some 270,000 clones listed, about 88% were seen once. The sequenced sample was PBMCs or T cells enriched from blood (not recorded which). V and J are TRBV28 and TRBJ1-2, with D uncertain. The source of this sequence is a woman aged 45 to 65 who had been exposed to COVID-19. The CDR3 nucleotides read TGTGCCAGCACGAGGGAGGACTATGGCTACACCTTC. Amino acid sequence: CASTREDYGYTF.